The 24 T cell receptor beta chains given below trace back to one sample, sequenced in a study of early T cells in non-severe SARS-CoV-2 infection. TCRdb reprocessed the 5' RACE reads with MiXCR, giving one entry per CDR3 protein. The sample has 90,000 to 130,000 distinct CDR3 sequences, around 13% seen once. This material consisted of whole blood, taken at baseline. The receptors were sampled from an adult who was a healthcare worker with PCR-confirmed SARS-CoV-2 infection or an uninfected control (not recorded which).

This clonotype has more than one count but fewer than ten. This sequence joins TRBV9 and TRBJ1-2, with D maybe TRBD1 (6 bases). Trimming took off 4 bases at V and 7 bases at J, with 11 bases between the two ends. The CDR3 sequence is 12 residues long. CDR1 is SGDLS, CDR2 YYNGEE, per germline. For the CDR3, the DNA is TGTGCCAGCAGCCCACAGGGTCCTGGCTACACCTTC. The encoded protein is CASSPQGPGYTF. The complete variable domain, with remaining parts taken from reference TRBV9 and TRBJ1-2, reads DSGVTQTPKHLITATGQRVTLRCSPRSGDLSVYWYQQSLDQGLQFLIQYYNGEERAKGNILERFSAQQFPDLHSELNLSSLELGDSALYFCASSPQGPGYTFGSGTRLTVV.

The chain combines TRBV11-2 with TRBJ2-6, with TRBD1 matching 8 bases. The CDR3 loop spans 19 amino acids. J was trimmed by 1 base and V by 5 bases; bases with no gene match: 13. The germline V gene encodes CDR1 SGHAT and CDR2 FQNNGV. The DNA of the CDR3 is TGTGCCAGCAGCCGGTCGACAGGGGCAGGCCCTTCTGGGGCCAACGTCCTGACTTTC. Its translation: CASSRSTGAGPSGANVLTF.

The gene calls are TRBV6-6 and TRBJ1-5, with D uncertain. CDR1 and CDR2 (germline): MNHNY, SVGAGI (reference sequence). Trimming removed 6 bases from V and 2 bases from J, with 14 bases in between. The CDR3 has 15 amino acids. The chain's CDR3 is CASSRSAYGNQPQHF. Written as DNA, the CDR3 is TGTGCCAGCAGCCGAAGTGCATATGGCAATCAGCCCCAGCATTTT.

This clonotype was detected a few times. V and J are TRBV12-3 or TRBV12-4 and TRBJ2-2, with 8 bases that match TRBD2. The CDR3 totals 15 residues. V shed 6 bases and J 4 bases; nucleotides not matched to a gene: 7. For the CDR3, the DNA is TGTGCCAGCAGGTCCCTCGGGGGGGGCACCGGGGAGCTGTTTTTT. It encodes CASRSLGGGTGELFF.

This clonotype was detected a few times. The J gene is TRBJ2-3, the V gene TRBV9; D perhaps matches TRBD2 (5 bases). Germline-derived CDR1 and CDR2 are SGDLS and YYNGEE. The V and J ends lost 7 bases and 4 bases respectively, with 16 bases between them. The CDR3 sequence is 14 residues long. The CDR3 DNA sequence: TGTGCCAGCTCGATCGGGGTTCGTTCAGATACGCAGTATTTT. Its protein is CASSIGVRSDTQYF.

The rearrangement joins TRBV29-1 to TRBJ2-1; 12 bases align to TRBD2. This CDR3 is built from 15 residues. V was pared by 5 bases and J by 6 bases, with 8 bases of the junction left unmatched. Germline CDR1 is SQVTM and CDR2 is ANQGSEA. CDR3 DNA sequence: TGCAGCGTTCCCGGACTAGCGGGACCGGGCAATGAGCAGTTCTTC. Residues: CSVPGLAGPGNEQFF.

This clonotype was counted ten times or more. This sequence joins TRBV11-2 and TRBJ2-3; TRBD2 agrees at 9 bases. Germline V lookup: CDR1 SGHAT, CDR2 FQNNGV. The CDR3 totals 17 residues. After removal of 0 bases from V and 2 bases from J, the junction contained 6 bases not matched to a gene. DNA for the CDR3: TGTGCCAGCAGCTTAGATGACCTAGCGGGATACACAGATACGCAGTATTTT. This sequence encodes CASSLDDLAGYTDTQYF.

This clonotype showed up just a few times. The chain couples TRBV28 to TRBJ2-1; D gene uncertain. The CDR3 is 12 residues long. Germline V gives CDR1 MDHEN, CDR2 SYDVKM. The V end lost 1 base, the J end lost 6 bases, and 4 bases lay between the germline ends. CDR3 DNA sequence: TGTGCCAGCAGTTTATCTAGCAATGAGCAGTTCTTC. Its protein is CASSLSSNEQFF.

This clonotype was detected only a few times. The chain is built from TRBV5-1 and TRBJ1-2; D uncertain. V was trimmed by 3 bases and J by 3 bases, leaving 6 bases between them. Germline V gives CDR1 SGHRS, CDR2 YFSETQ. The CDR3 sequence is 12 residues long. CDR3 nucleotides: TGCGCCAGCAGCTCCGGGTACTATGGCTACACCTTC. This translates into CASSSGYYGYTF.

This clonotype has just a few counts. The chain joins TRBV29-1 to TRBJ1-2, with 8 nucleotides matching TRBD1. The length of the CDR3 is 12 residues. Germline V gene lookup returns CDR1 SQVTM and CDR2 ANQGSEA. Trimming cost V 8 bases and J 4 bases; bases outside gene matches: 6. This CDR3 is CSCPQGGYGYTF. The CDR3 nucleotides read TGCAGCTGTCCACAGGGGGGCTATGGCTACACCTTC.

In this sample, this clonotype turned up a few times. This chain connects TRBV9 to TRBJ1-6; 7 positions match TRBD1. This CDR3 is built from 13 residues. Germline lookup yields CDR1 SGDLS and CDR2 YYNGEE. The junction had 3 bases not matched to a gene; V was cut back by 7 bases and J by 5 bases. The CDR3 spells CASAGTDNSPLHF. The CDR3, as DNA: TGTGCCAGCGCCGGGACAGATAATTCACCCCTCCACTTT.

This clonotype came up many times. This sequence joins TRBV12-3 or TRBV12-4 and TRBJ2-2, with D maybe TRBD1 (6 bases). V was pared by 6 bases and J by 0 bases, with 11 bases between. The CDR3 covers 15 residues. CDR3 sequence reads: CASRVQGSNTGELFF. The CDR3 DNA reads as TGTGCCAGCAGAGTACAGGGCTCGAACACCGGGGAGCTGTTTTTT.

This clonotype was observed a handful of times. The genes are TRBV6-1 and TRBJ2-2; D is perhaps TRBD1 or TRBD2 (5 bases each). Germline assignment: CDR1 MNHNS and CDR2 SASEGT. The CDR3 spans 15 residues. Trimming took off 1 base at V and 7 bases at J, with 13 bases between the two ends. The CDR3 sequence: CASSEGGTGRGELFF. The CDR3 DNA follows: TGTGCCAGCAGTGAAGGGGGGACGGGCCGCGGGGAGCTGTTTTTT.

This clonotype was detected a few times. The junction and the germline gene differ at one end; a read error may be behind it. In nucleotides, the CDR3 is TGCGCCAGCAAAGCCAACACTGAAGCTTTCTTT. It encodes CASKANTEAFF. The chain joins TRBV6-5 to TRBJ1-1; no definite D call. The germline V gene has CDR1 MNHEY and CDR2 SVGAGI. This CDR3 comprises 11 residues.

This clonotype was detected only a few times. The chain has TRBV27 and TRBJ1-1, with TRBD1 as a possible D gene (5 bases). The CDR3 has 13 residues. Germline CDR1 is MNHEY and CDR2 is SMNVEV (reference sequence). V lost 9 bases and J lost 5, with 16 bases in between. CDR3 sequence reads: CASNLGRDTEAFF. The CDR3, as DNA: TGTGCCAGTAACCTAGGCAGGGATACTGAAGCTTTCTTT.

This clonotype came up a few times. In DNA form, the CDR3 reads TGCAGTGCCGTCCATCAGGTTGTGCGGGAGTTGCGCAATGAGCAGTTCTTC. Its translation is CSAVHQVVRELRNEQFF. The rearrangement joins TRBV20-1 to TRBJ2-1; 7 bases are shared with TRBD2. Germline assignment: CDR1 DFQATT and CDR2 SNEGSKA (reference sequence). The CDR3 is 17 amino acids. V was clipped by 6 bases and J by 6 bases; unmatched bases: 20.

This clonotype was seen only a few times. The CDR3 region is CSALRTVPIYEQYF. The CDR3 nucleotides are TGCAGCGCCCTAAGGACAGTGCCTATCTACGAGCAGTACTTC. The chain uses TRBV29-1 and TRBJ2-7, with D perhaps matching TRBD1 (6 bases). Germline assignment: CDR1 SQVTM and CDR2 ANQGSEA. V was shortened by 7 bases and J by 3 bases, with 19 bases between the two germline ends. The CDR3 loop spans 14 amino acids.

The chain is built from TRBV3-1 and TRBJ2-5; perhaps TRBD2 as D (6 bases). V was clipped by 11 bases and J by 5 bases, with 18 bases between them. The CDR3 sequence is 13 residues long. Germline CDR1 reads LGHDT; CDR2 reads YNNKEL (reference sequence). CDR3 protein: CAQAGRIEETQYF. In nucleotides, the CDR3 is TGTGCCCAAGCGGGCAGAATAGAGGAGACCCAGTACTTC.

A few counts support this clonotype. The chain combines TRBV7-2 with TRBJ1-2; TRBD1 might be the D (6 bases). In germline, CDR1 is SGHTA, CDR2 FQGNSA. With 5 bases removed from V and 0 bases from J, the gap between germline ends came to 13 bases. The CDR3 spans 15 residues. The CDR3 here is CASSLTGITNYGYTF. CDR3 sequence (DNA): TGTGCCAGCAGCCTTACAGGGATAACTAACTATGGCTACACCTTC.

This clonotype was seen many times. The chain employs TRBV27 and TRBJ1-1; TRBD1 agrees at 8 bases. Germline V gene sequence: CDR1 MNHEY, CDR2 SMNVEV (reference sequence). V was clipped by 10 bases and J by 4 bases; unmatched bases: 11. The CDR3 consists of 14 residues. The CDR3 DNA follows: TGTGCCACCAAGGACAGGGATGATTTCACTGAAGCTTTCTTT. As protein: CATKDRDDFTEAFF.

In its sample, this clonotype was seen many times. The chain is built from TRBV11-2 and TRBJ2-2; 14 bases fit TRBD2. The CDR3 spans 18 residues. V lost 6 bases, J lost 4 bases, and 10 bases stayed unmatched. Germline lookup yields CDR1 SGHAT and CDR2 FQNNGV. CDR3 coding DNA: TGTGCCAGCAGTCGCCGGACTAGCGGGGGGTTATCCACCGGGGAGCTGTTTTTT. Its translation is CASSRRTSGGLSTGELFF.

This clonotype was seen only a few times. The rearrangement joins TRBV6-5 to TRBJ2-3; 8 bases align to TRBD2. Germline V gives CDR1 MNHEY, CDR2 SVGAGI. This CDR3 is built from 15 residues. After removal of 4 bases from V and 2 bases from J, the junction contained 5 bases not matched to a gene. This CDR3 reads CASSSGGGPTDTQYF. CDR3 coding DNA: TGTGCCAGCAGTTCCGGGGGGGGGCCCACAGATACGCAGTATTTT.

This clonotype was recorded a few times. The gene calls are TRBV6-5 and TRBJ2-1; tentatively, D is TRBD2 (6 bases). The germline V and J ends were trimmed by 5 bases and 5 bases, with 16 bases remaining between them. The CDR3 has 15 residues. Per germline, CDR1 MNHEY and CDR2 SVGAGI. CDR3 protein: CASSRRTTADNEQFF. CDR3 DNA: TGTGCCAGCAGTAGACGGACTACAGCGGACAATGAGCAGTTCTTC.

This chain connects TRBV4-1 to TRBJ2-1, with TRBD1 as a possible D gene (6 bases). The CDR3 sequence is 13 residues long. Germline CDR1 MGHRA, CDR2 YSYEKL. V lost 6 bases to trimming and J lost 7 bases, with 13 bases between them. CDR3 sequence: CASSPTGRNEQFF. DNA of the CDR3: TGCGCCAGCAGTCCTACAGGGCGGAATGAGCAGTTCTTC.